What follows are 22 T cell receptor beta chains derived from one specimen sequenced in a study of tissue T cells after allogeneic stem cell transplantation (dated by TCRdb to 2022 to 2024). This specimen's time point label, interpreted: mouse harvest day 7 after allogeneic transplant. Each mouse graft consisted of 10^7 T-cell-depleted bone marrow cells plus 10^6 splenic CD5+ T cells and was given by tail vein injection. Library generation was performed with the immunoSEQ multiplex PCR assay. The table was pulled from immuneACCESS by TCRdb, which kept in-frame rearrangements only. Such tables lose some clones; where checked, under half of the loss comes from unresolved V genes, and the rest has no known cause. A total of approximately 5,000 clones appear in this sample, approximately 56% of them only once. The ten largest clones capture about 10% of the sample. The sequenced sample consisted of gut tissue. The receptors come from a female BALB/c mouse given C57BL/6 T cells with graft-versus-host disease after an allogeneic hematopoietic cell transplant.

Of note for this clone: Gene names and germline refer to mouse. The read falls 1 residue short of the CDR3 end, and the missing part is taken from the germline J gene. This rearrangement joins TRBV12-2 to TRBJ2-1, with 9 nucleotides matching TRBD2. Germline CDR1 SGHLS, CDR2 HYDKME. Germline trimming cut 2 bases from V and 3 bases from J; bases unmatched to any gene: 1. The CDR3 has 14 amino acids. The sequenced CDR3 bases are TGTGCCAGCTCTCGACTGGGGGTCTATGCTGAGCAGTTC. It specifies CASSRLGVYAEQF. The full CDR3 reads CASSRLGVYAEQFF. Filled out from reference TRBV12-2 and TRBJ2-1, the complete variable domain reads NSGVVQSPRYIIKGKGERSILKCIPISGHLSVAWYQQTQGQELKFFIQHYDKMERDKGNLPSRFSVQQFDDYHSEMNMSALELEDSAVYFCASSRLGVYAEQFFGPGTRLTVL.

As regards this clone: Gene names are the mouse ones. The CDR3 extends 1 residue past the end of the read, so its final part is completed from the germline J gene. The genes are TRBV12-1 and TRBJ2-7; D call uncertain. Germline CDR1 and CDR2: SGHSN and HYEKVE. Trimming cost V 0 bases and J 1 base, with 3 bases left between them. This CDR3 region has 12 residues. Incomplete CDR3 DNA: TGTGCCAGCTCTCTCGTGTCCTATGAACAGTAC. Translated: CASSLVSYEQY. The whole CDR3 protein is CASSLVSYEQYF.

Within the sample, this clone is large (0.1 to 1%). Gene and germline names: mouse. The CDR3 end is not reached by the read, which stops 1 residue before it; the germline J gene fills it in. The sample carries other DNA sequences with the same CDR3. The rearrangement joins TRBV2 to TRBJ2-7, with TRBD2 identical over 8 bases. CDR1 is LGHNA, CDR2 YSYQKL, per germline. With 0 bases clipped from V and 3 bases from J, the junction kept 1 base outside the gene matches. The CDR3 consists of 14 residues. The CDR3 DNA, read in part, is TGTGCCAGCAGCCAAGATTGGGGGGGCTATGAACAGTAC. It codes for CASSQDWGGYEQY. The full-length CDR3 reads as CASSQDWGGYEQYF.

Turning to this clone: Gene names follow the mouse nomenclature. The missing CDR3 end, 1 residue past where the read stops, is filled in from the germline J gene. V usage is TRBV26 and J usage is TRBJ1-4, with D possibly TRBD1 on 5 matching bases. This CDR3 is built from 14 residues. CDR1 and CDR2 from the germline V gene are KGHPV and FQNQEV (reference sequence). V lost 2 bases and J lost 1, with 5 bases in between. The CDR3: CASSLGHSNERLFF. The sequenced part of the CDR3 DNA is TGTGCCAGCAGTCTGGGACATTCCAACGAAAGATTATTT.

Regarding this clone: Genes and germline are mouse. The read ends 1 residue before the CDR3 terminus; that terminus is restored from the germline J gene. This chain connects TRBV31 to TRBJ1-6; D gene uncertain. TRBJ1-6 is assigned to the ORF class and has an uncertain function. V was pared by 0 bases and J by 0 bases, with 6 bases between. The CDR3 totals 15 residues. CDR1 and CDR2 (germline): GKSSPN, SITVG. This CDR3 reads CAWSLDISYNSPLYF. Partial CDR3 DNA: TGTGCCTGGAGTCTTGACATTTCCTATAATTCGCCCCTCTAC.

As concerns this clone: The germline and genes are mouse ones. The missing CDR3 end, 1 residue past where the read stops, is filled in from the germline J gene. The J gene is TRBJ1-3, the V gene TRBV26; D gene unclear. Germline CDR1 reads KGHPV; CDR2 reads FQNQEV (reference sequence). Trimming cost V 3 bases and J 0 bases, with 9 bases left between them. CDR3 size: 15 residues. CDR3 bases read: TGTGCCAGCAGTCTTCCAGAATATTCTGGAAATACGCTCTAT. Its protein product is CASSLPEYSGNTLY. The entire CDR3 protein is CASSLPEYSGNTLYF. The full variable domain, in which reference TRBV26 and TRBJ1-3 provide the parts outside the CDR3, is NSKVIQTPRYLVKGQGQKAKMRCIPEKGHPVVFWYQQNKNNEFKFLINFQNQEVLQQIDMTEKRFSAECPSNSPCSLEIQSSEAGDSALYLCASSLPEYSGNTLYFGEGSRLIVV.

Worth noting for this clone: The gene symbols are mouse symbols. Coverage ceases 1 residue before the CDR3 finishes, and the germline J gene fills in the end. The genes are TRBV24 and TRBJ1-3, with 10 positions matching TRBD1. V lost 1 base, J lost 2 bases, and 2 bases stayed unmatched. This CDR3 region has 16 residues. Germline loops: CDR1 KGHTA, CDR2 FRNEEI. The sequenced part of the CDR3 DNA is TGTGCCAGCAGTCTGTCCGGGACAGGGGCTGGAAATACGCTCTAT. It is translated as CASSLSGTGAGNTLY. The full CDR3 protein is CASSLSGTGAGNTLYF.

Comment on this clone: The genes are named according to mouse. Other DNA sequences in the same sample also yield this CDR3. CDR3 sequence reads: CASSRTISGNTLYF. Partial CDR3 DNA: TGTGCCAGCAGTAGGACAATTTCTGGAAATACGCTCTAT. The V call is TRBV26, the J call TRBJ1-3; TRBD1 might be the D (5 bases). The DNA ends 1 residue before the CDR3 does, and the rest of the CDR3 is filled in from the germline J gene. Germline V gives CDR1 KGHPV, CDR2 FQNQEV (reference sequence). The CDR3 has 14 residues. Trimming removed 5 bases from V and 0 bases from J, with 8 bases in between.

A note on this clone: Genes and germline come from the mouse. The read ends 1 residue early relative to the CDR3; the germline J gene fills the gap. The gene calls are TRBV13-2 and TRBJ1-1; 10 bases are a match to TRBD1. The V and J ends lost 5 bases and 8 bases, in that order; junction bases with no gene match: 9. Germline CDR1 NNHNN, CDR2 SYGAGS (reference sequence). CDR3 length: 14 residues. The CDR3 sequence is CASGATGGAGEVFF. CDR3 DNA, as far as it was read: TGTGCCAGCGGGGCGACAGGGGGCGCCGGCGAAGTCTTC.

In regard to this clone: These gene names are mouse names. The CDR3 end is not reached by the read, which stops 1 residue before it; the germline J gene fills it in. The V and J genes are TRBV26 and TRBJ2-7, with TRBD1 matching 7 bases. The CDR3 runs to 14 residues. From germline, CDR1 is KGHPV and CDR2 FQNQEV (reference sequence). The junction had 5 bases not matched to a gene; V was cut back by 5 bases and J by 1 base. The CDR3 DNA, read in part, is TGTGCCAGCAGTTCCCGGGACAGTTCCTATGAACAGTAC. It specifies CASSSRDSSYEQY. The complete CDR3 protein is CASSSRDSSYEQYF. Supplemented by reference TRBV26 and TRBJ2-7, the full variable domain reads NSKVIQTPRYLVKGQGQKAKMRCIPEKGHPVVFWYQQNKNNEFKFLINFQNQEVLQQIDMTEKRFSAECPSNSPCSLEIQSSEAGDSALYLCASSSRDSSYEQYFGPGTRLTVL.

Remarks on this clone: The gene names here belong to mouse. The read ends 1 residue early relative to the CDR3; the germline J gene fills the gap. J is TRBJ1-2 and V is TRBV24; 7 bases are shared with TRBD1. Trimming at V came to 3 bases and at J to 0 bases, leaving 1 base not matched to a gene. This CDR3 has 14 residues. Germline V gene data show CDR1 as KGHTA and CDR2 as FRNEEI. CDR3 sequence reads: CASSLRGANSDYTF. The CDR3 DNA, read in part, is TGTGCCAGCAGTCTCAGGGGGGCAAACTCCGACTACACC.

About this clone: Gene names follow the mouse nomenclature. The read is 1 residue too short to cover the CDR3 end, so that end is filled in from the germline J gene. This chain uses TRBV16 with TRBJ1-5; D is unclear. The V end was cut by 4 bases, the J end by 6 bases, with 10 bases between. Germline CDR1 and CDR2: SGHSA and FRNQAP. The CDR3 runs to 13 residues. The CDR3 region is CASSSGPSQAPLF. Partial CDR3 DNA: TGTGCAAGCAGCTCAGGTCCTTCCCAGGCTCCGCTT.

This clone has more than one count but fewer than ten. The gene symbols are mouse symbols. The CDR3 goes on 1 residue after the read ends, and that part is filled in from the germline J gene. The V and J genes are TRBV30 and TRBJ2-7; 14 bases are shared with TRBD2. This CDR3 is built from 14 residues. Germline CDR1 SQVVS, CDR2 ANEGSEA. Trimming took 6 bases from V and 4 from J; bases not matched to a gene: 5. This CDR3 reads CSSRDWGGEYEQYF. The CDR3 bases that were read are TGTAGTTCCAGGGACTGGGGGGGCGAGTATGAACAGTAC. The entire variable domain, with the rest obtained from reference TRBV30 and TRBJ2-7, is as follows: SVLLYQKPNRDICQSGTSLKIQCVADSQVVSMFWYQQFQEQSLMLMATANEGSEATYESGFTKDKFPISRPNLTFSTLTVNNARPGDSSIYFCSSRDWGGEYEQYFGPGTRLTVL.

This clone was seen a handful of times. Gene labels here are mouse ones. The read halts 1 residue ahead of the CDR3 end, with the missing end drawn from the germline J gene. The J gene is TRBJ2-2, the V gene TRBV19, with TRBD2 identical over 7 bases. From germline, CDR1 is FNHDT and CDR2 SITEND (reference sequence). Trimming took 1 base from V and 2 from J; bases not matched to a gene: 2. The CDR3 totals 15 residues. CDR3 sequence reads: CASSIRWGNTGQLYF. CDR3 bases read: TGTGCCAGCAGTATACGCTGGGGGAACACCGGGCAGCTCTAC.

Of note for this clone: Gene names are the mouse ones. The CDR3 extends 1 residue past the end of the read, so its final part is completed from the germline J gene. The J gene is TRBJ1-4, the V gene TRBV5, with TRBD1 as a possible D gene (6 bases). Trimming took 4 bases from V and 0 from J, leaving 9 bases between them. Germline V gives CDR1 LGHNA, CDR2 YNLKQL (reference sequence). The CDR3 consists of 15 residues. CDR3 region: CASSPRQVSNERLFF. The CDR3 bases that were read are TGTGCCAGCAGCCCCCGACAGGTTTCCAACGAAAGATTATTT.

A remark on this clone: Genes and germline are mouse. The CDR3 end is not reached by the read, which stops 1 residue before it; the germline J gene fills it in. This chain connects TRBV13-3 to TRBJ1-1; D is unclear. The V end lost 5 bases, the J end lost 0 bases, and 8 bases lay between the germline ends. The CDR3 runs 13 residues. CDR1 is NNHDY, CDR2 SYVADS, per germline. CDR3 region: CASSTGTNTEVFF. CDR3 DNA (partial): TGTGCCAGCAGCACCGGGACAAACACAGAAGTCTTC.

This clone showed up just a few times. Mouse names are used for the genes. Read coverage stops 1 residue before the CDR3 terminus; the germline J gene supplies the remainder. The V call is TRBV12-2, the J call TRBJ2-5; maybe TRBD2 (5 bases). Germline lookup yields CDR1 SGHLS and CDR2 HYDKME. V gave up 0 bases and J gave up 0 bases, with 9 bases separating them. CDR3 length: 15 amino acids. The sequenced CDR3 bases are TGTGCCAGCTCTCTCGGGCTGGGTAACCAAGACACCCAGTAC. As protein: CASSLGLGNQDTQY. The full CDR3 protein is CASSLGLGNQDTQYF.

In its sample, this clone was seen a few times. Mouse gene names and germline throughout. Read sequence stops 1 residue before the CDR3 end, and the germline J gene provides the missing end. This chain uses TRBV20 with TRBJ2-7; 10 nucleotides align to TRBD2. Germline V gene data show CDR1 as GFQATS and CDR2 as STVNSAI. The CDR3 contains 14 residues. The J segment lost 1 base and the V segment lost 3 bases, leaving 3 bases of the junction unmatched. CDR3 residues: CGARDWGASYEQYF. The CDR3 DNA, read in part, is TGTGGTGCTAGAGACTGGGGGGCATCCTATGAACAGTAC.

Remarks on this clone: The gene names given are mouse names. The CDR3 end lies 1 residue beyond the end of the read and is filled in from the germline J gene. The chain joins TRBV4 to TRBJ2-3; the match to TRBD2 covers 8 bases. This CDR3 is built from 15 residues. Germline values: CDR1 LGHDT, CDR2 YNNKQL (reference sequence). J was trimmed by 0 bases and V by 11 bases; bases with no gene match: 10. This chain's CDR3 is CAPGKLGVSAETLYF. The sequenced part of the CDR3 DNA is TGTGCCCCAGGGAAACTGGGGGTTAGTGCAGAAACGCTGTAT.

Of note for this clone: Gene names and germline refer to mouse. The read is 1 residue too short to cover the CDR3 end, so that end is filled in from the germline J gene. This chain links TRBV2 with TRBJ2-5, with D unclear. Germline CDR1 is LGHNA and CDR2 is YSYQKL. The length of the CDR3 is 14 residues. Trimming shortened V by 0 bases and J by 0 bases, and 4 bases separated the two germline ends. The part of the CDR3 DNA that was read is TGTGCCAGCAGCCAAGATGGCAACCAAGACACCCAGTAC. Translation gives CASSQDGNQDTQY. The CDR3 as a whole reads CASSQDGNQDTQYF.

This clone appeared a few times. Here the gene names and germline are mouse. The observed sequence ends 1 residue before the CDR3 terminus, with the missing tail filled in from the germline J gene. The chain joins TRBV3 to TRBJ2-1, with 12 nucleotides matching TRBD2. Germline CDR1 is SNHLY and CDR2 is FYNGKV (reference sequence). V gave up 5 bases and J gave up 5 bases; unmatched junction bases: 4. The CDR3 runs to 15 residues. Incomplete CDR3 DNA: TGTGCCAGCAGCAACCGACTGGGGGGGCATGCTGAGCAGTTC. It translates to CASSNRLGGHAEQF. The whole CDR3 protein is CASSNRLGGHAEQFF.

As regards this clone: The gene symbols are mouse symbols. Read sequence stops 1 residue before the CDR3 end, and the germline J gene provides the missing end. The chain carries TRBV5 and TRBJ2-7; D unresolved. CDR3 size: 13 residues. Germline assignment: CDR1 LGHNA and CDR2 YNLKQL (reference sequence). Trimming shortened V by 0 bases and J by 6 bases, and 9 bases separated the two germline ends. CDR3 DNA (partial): TGTGCCAGCAGCCAAGATCGGCAGGTTGAACAGTAC. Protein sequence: CASSQDRQVEQY. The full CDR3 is CASSQDRQVEQYF.